The rows below give T cell receptor beta chains drawn from one sample of a study of T-cell memory formation after mild COVID-19. Each CDR3 protein is one row after TCRdb ran MiXCR on the 5' RACE reads. The repertoire holds approximately 410,000 distinct CDR3 sequences, with 20% to 30% as singletons. The sequenced sample consisted of PBMCs or a T cell subset sorted from them (not recorded which). Every receptor here comes from an adult woman who had mild COVID-19 (a few samples of this study predate the infection). Cell type and time point are not known. CDR3s include the opening cysteine and the closing phenylalanine or tryptophan. The D gene is left open where the match is weak. Where a row states a size, it is once, few, many or the class of an expanded clone; other rows omit it.

>TRBV7-9|TRBD1|NA|TRBJ2-7
CASSSPLGDSYYEQYF
TGTGCCAGCAGCTCCCCCCTAGGGGACAGTTACTACGAGCAGTACTTC
>TRBV4-2|NA|NA|TRBJ1-1
CASSQERMDTEAFF
TGTGCCAGCAGCCAAGAGCGGATGGACACTGAAGCTTTCTTT
>TRBV12-3/TRBV12-4|TRBD2|few|TRBJ2-3
CASSFTSGGAEDTQYF
TGTGCCAGCAGTTTTACTAGCGGGGGGGCCGAAGATACGCAGTATTTT
>TRBV2|NA|few|TRBJ2-5
CASMREQETQYF
TGTGCCAGCATGCGGGAACAAGAGACCCAGTACTTC
>TRBV6-2/TRBV6-3|NA|few|TRBJ1-2
CASSYSTSAGYTF
TGTGCCAGCAGTTACTCGACTAGCGCAGGCTACACCTTC
>TRBV24-1|NA|once|TRBJ2-5
CATKEGEETQYF
TGTGCCACCAAGGAGGGCGAGGAGACCCAGTACTTC
>TRBV9|NA|few|TRBJ1-1
CASSTGRQLNTEAFF
TGTGCCAGCTCGACCGGGAGACAGTTGAACACTGAAGCTTTCTTT
>TRBV3-1|NA|NA|TRBJ1-5
CASSQATGGAQPQHF
TGTGCCAGCAGCCAAGCTACGGGGGGAGCCCAGCCCCAGCATTTT
>TRBV7-2|TRBD2|NA|TRBJ2-5
CASSPASGTSGRAQETQYF
TGTGCCAGCAGCCCAGCGTCCGGGACTAGCGGGAGGGCCCAAGAGACCCAGTACTTC
>TRBV27|TRBD2|few|TRBJ2-5
CASSPYRSPPGGEVGKTQYF
TGTGCCAGCAGTCCATACAGGTCTCCACCGGGAGGGGAGGTAGGAAAGACCCAGTACTTC
>TRBV3-1|TRBD1|NA|TRBJ2-2
CASSQSGTGRTGELFF
TGTGCCAGCAGCCAATCCGGGACAGGGCGAACCGGGGAGCTGTTTTTT
>TRBV5-1|NA|many|TRBJ2-2
CASSLGESTGELFF
TGCGCCAGCAGCTTGGGAGAGTCCACCGGGGAGCTGTTTTTT
>TRBV7-9|NA|few|TRBJ2-3
CASRPAGTDTQYF
TGTGCCAGCAGACCAGCCGGTACAGATACGCAGTATTTT
>TRBV7-9|TRBD2|NA|TRBJ2-1
CASSFSDSGRDEQFF
TGTGCCAGCAGCTTCTCCGATAGCGGGAGGGATGAGCAGTTCTTC
>TRBV6-6|TRBD1|NA|TRBJ2-1
CASSEPGQGIEQFF
TGTGCCAGCAGTGAACCGGGACAGGGAATTGAGCAGTTCTTC
>TRBV5-4|NA|NA|TRBJ1-6
CASSIPGSNSPLHF
TGTGCCAGCAGTATCCCAGGGAGTAATTCACCCCTCCACTTT
>TRBV7-9|TRBD2|few|TRBJ2-3
CASKSSGGRVYDTQYF
TGTGCCAGCAAATCCAGCGGGGGGCGGGTTTACGATACGCAGTATTTT
>TRBV6-6|TRBD1|few|TRBJ2-7
CASSPSSGQLPYEQYF
TGTGCCAGCAGTCCCTCCTCGGGACAGCTTCCCTACGAGCAGTACTTC
>TRBV12-3/TRBV12-4|NA|few|TRBJ2-3
CASRQQGEDTQYF
TGTGCCAGCAGACAACAGGGAGAGGATACGCAGTATTTT
>TRBV7-9|NA|NA|TRBJ2-3
CASSHLLRVGTDTQYF
TGTGCCAGCAGCCACTTATTGAGGGTAGGCACAGATACGCAGTATTTT
>TRBV12-3/TRBV12-4|NA|NA|TRBJ1-1
CASSLNSMNTEAFF
TGTGCCAGCAGTTTGAACAGCATGAACACTGAAGCTTTCTTT
>TRBV12-3/TRBV12-4|NA|NA|TRBJ2-3
CASSLGRKSTDTQYF
TGTGCCAGCAGTTTAGGGCGGAAGAGCACAGATACGCAGTATTTT
>TRBV24-1|NA|NA|TRBJ2-1
CATSDFRKQSYNEQFF
TGTGCCACCAGTGATTTCAGAAAACAATCCTACAATGAGCAGTTCTTC
>TRBV12-3/TRBV12-4|NA|few|TRBJ2-3
CASSLRDITDTQYF
TGTGCCAGCAGTTTGAGGGACATCACAGATACGCAGTATTTT
>TRBV10-3|NA|few|TRBJ2-2
CAISGSPGLHTGELFF
TGTGCCATCAGTGGATCTCCGGGACTTCACACCGGGGAGCTGTTTTTT
>TRBV12-3/TRBV12-4|NA|NA|TRBJ2-5
CASSSLGTRQETQYF
TGTGCCAGCAGTTCCCTCGGGACTCGTCAAGAGACCCAGTACTTC
>TRBV9|NA|few|TRBJ2-2
CASSVFNGQNTGELFF
TGTGCCAGCAGCGTATTTAACGGGCAGAACACCGGGGAGCTGTTTTTT
>TRBV24-1|NA|NA|TRBJ2-1
CATSDPGYEQFF
TGTGCCACCAGTGATCCAGGCTATGAGCAGTTCTTC
>TRBV6-5|NA|few|TRBJ2-3
CASSSHGTDTQYF
TGTGCCAGCAGCTCACATGGCACAGATACGCAGTATTTT
>TRBV20-1|TRBD2|once|TRBJ2-7
CSARRASGRDEQYF
TGCAGTGCTAGACGGGCTAGCGGGAGGGATGAGCAGTACTTC
>TRBV11-3|NA|few|TRBJ2-3
CASSFLREDTQYF
TGTGCCAGCAGCTTCCTTCGGGAAGATACGCAGTATTTT
>TRBV11-2|NA|few|TRBJ1-3
CASQKSGASGNTIYF
TGTGCCAGCCAAAAGTCAGGAGCATCTGGAAACACCATATATTTT
>TRBV5-1|NA|NA|TRBJ2-5
CASALNPTPAQETQYF
TGCGCCAGCGCCCTCAACCCCACACCAGCCCAAGAGACCCAGTACTTC
>TRBV5-1|TRBD1|many|TRBJ2-5
CASSFQGVQETQYF
TGCGCCAGCAGCTTCCAGGGGGTCCAAGAGACCCAGTACTTC
>TRBV5-1|TRBD1|few|TRBJ2-1
CASSPGQGVASGDNEQFF
TGCGCCAGCAGCCCGGGACAGGGGGTCGCTAGCGGGGACAATGAGCAGTTCTTC
>TRBV5-1|NA|NA|TRBJ1-2
CASSFSSEGYTF
TGCGCCAGCAGCTTCTCCTCTGAGGGCTACACCTTC
>TRBV7-2|NA|NA|TRBJ2-7
CASSLVPHAQYF
TGTGCCAGCAGCTTAGTCCCCCATGCGCAGTACTTC
>TRBV19|NA|NA|TRBJ2-1
CASSRWGDNEQFF
TGTGCTTCCTCTAGGTGGGGGGACAATGAGCAGTTCTTC
>TRBV4-3|NA|few|TRBJ1-3
CASSQGTPRVASGNTIYF
TGCGCCAGCAGCCAGGGGACTCCCCGGGTGGCCTCTGGAAACACCATATATTTT
>TRBV7-8|NA|NA|TRBJ1-5
CASGRSNQPQHF
TGTGCCAGCGGCAGGAGCAATCAGCCCCAGCATTTT
>TRBV24-1|NA|few|TRBJ2-2
CATSDLGRGTGELFF
TGTGCCACCAGTGATTTGGGCAGGGGAACCGGGGAGCTGTTTTTT
>TRBV10-3|TRBD1|few|TRBJ2-7
CAIRQGLTYEQYF
TGTGCCATACGACAGGGGCTAACCTACGAGCAGTACTTC
>TRBV24-1|TRBD2|few|TRBJ2-2
CATSDPAGANTGELFF
TGTGCCACCAGTGATCCTGCGGGAGCGAACACCGGGGAGCTGTTTTTT
>TRBV12-3/TRBV12-4|NA|NA|TRBJ1-4
CASRAAGGEKLFF
TGTGCCAGCAGGGCGGCAGGAGGGGAAAAACTGTTTTTT
>TRBV6-5|TRBD1|NA|TRBJ1-1
CASSYLTGGNTEAFF
TGTGCCAGCAGTTACCTTACAGGGGGGAACACTGAAGCTTTCTTT
>TRBV5-1|TRBD1|many|TRBJ1-1
CASSGGTGATEAFF
TGCGCCAGCAGCGGTGGGACAGGAGCCACTGAAGCTTTCTTT
>TRBV12-3/TRBV12-4|NA|few|TRBJ2-5
CASSLIPGYQYF
TGTGCCAGCAGCCTCATTCCAGGGTACCAGTACTTC
>TRBV12-3/TRBV12-4|NA|NA|TRBJ2-1
CASSPARTSNNEQFF
TGTGCCAGCAGCCCCGCTCGGACGTCGAACAATGAGCAGTTCTTC
>TRBV4-1|TRBD2|NA|TRBJ2-4
CASSQPTSGGLKNIQYF
TGCGCCAGCAGCCAACCGACTAGCGGGGGGCTCAAAAACATTCAGTACTTC
>TRBV2|NA|once|TRBJ2-1
CASSEGVSSYEQFF
TGTGCCAGCAGTGAAGGTGTTAGCAGCTATGAGCAGTTCTTC
>TRBV11-2|TRBD1|NA|TRBJ2-1
CASTGPQGVNEQFF
TGTGCCAGCACCGGCCCGCAGGGGGTCAATGAGCAGTTCTTC
>TRBV5-5|TRBD1|NA|TRBJ2-1
CASSFAPGQGNNEQFF
TGTGCCAGCAGCTTTGCCCCGGGACAGGGGAACAATGAGCAGTTCTTC